The clone carrying this T cell receptor (beta chain) was seen a handful of times. The target antigen is unknown. The junction departs from the called germline gene at one end, perhaps through a read error. The CDR3 covers 12 residues. The entry originates in a study of T-cell memory formation after mild COVID-19. Study in general: The study found TCR clusters largely donor specific.

TCRdb fed the 5' RACE reads into MiXCR, producing one record per CDR3 protein. The sample gives around 200,000 distinct CDR3 sequences, about 10% of which show up once; approximately 3% is in the top ten. Findings of the study overall: CD4/CD8 balance held among clones contracting day 15 to 85, and later expanders leaned CD4+. Shrinking CD4+ clones were chiefly CM and EM; CD8+ ones were chiefly EMRA. Some clones that responded turned up in pre-infection memory, which suggests that cross-reactive memory joined in.

The sample was PBMCs or a T cell subset sorted from them (not recorded which). This TCR came from a man younger than 35 who had mild COVID-19 (a few samples of this study predate the infection). Cell type and time point are not known. The rearrangement joins TRBV12-3 or TRBV12-4 to TRBJ2-2; D uncertain. CDR3 sequence: CASSFDTGELFF. CDR3 sequence (DNA): TGTGCCAGCAGTTTCGACACTGGGGAGCTGTTTTTT.